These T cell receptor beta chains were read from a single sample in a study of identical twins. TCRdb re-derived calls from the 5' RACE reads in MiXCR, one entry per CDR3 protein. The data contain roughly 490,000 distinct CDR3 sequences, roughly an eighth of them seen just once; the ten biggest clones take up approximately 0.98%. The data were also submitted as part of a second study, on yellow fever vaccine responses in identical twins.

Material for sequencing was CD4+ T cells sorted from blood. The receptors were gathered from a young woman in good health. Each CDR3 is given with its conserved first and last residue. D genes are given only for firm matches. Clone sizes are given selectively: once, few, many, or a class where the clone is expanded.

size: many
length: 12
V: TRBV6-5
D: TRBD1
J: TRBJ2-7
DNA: TGTGCCAGCAGCCGGGGACAGTACGAGCAGTACTTC
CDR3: CASSRGQYEQYF

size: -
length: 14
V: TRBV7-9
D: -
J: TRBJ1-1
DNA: TGTGCCAGCAGCTTAGACCGCCCCAACACTGAAGCTTTCTTT
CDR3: CASSLDRPNTEAFF

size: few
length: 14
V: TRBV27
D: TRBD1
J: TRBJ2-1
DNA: TGTGCCAGCAGTTTATTCGGGACAGGGAGCGAGCAGTTCTTC
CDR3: CASSLFGTGSEQFF

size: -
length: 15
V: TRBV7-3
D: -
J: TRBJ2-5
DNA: TGTGCCAGCTCTCGGGGCCCACCGCTCCAAGAGACCCAGTACTTC
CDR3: CASSRGPPLQETQYF

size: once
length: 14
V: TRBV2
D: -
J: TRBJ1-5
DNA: TGTGCCAGCAGTGAGTCCTTGAACAATCAGCCCCAGCATTTT
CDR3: CASSESLNNQPQHF

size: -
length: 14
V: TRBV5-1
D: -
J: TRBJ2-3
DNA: TGCGCCAGCAGCGGGACGGGCGGCACAGATACGCAGTATTTT
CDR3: CASSGTGGTDTQYF

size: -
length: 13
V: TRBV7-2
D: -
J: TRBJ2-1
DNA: TGTGCCAGCAGCTTAGGGCTCCCCAATGAGCAGTTCTTC
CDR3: CASSLGLPNEQFF

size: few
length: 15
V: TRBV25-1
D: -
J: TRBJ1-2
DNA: TGTGCCAGCAGTGAATCGGGCAGCGGACGTCTTGGCTACACCTTC
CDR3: CASSESGSGRLGYTF

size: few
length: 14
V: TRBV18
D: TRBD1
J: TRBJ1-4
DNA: TGTGCCAGTTCACAGGACAGGGGGGATGAAAAACTGTTTTTT
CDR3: CASSQDRGDEKLFF

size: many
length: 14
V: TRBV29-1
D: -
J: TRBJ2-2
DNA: TGCAGCGTTGAAGGTCGCTCCAAACGGGGGGAGCTGTTTTTT
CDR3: CSVEGRSKRGELFF

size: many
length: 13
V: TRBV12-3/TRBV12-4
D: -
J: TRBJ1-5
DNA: TGTGCCAGCAGTTTAGGGAAGAATCAGCCCCAGCATTTT
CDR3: CASSLGKNQPQHF

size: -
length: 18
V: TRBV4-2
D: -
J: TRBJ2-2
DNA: TGTGCCAGCAGCCAGGGTCGGGGTACGAGTCGTCGCACCGGGGAGCTGTTTTTT
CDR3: CASSQGRGTSRRTGELFF

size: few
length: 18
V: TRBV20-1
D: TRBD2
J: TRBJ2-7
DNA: TGCAGTGCTACCCCCGGGACTAGCGGGATAAAAGTATCCTACGAGCAGTACTTC
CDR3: CSATPGTSGIKVSYEQYF

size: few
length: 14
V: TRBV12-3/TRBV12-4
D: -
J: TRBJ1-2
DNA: TGTGCCAGTCATCGGACGGCGGAGAGATATGGCTACACCTTC
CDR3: CASHRTAERYGYTF

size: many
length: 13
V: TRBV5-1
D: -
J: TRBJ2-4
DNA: TGCGCCAGCAGCGACGGAGGTGTGGACATTCAGTACTTC
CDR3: CASSDGGVDIQYF

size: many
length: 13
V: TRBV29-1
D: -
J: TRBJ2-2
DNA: TGCAGCGTTGAATCAGGAGCAACCGGGGAGCTGTTTTTT
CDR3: CSVESGATGELFF

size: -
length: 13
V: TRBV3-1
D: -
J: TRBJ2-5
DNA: TGTGCCAGCAGCCAAGGACTGGCCGGGACCCAGTACTTC
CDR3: CASSQGLAGTQYF

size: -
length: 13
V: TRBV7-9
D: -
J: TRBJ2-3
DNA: TGTGCCAGCAGCTATAGATGGGCAGATACGCAGTATTTT
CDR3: CASSYRWADTQYF

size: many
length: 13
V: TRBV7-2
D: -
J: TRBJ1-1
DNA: TGTGCCAGCAGCCTTGACAGGTTATATGAAGCTTTCTTT
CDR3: CASSLDRLYEAFF

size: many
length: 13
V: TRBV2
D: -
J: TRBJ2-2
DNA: TGTGCCAGCGGGCAGGGCCGCACCGGGGAGCTGTTTTTT
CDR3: CASGQGRTGELFF

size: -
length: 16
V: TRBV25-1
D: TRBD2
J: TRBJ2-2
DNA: TGTGCCAGCAGTGAAGGGCGGGAGAGGCGAGTCGGGGAGCTGTTTTTT
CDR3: CASSEGRERRVGELFF

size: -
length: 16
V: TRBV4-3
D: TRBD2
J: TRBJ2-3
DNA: TGCGCCAGCAGCCAACTAGCGGGAGGTCTCCCAGATACGCAGTATTTT
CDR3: CASSQLAGGLPDTQYF

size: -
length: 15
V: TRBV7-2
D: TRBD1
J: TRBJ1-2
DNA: TGTGCCAGCAGCTTAGCGGAGGCAGGGGGCTATGGCTACACCTTC
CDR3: CASSLAEAGGYGYTF

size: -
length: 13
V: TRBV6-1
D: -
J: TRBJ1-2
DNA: TGTGCCAGCAGCCCCGTGGGTGGAGGCGGCTACACCTTC
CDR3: CASSPVGGGGYTF

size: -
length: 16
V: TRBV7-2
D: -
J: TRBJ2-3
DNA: TGTGCCAGCAGCTTAGCGCGGCGGATACTCACAGATACGCAGTATTTT
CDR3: CASSLARRILTDTQYF

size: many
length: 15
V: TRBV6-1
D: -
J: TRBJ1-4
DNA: TGTGCCAGCAGCCGTACCCCACAGGGAGGTGAAAAACTGTTTTTT
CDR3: CASSRTPQGGEKLFF

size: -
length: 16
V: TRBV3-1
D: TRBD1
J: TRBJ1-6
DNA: TGTGCCAGCAGCCAAGTAAACAGGGGAGGTGGATCACCCCTCCACTTT
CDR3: CASSQVNRGGGSPLHF

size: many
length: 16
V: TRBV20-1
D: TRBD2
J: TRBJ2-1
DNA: TGCAGTGCTAGAGATCGGACTAGCGGGCGCTACAATGAGCAGTTCTTC
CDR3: CSARDRTSGRYNEQFF

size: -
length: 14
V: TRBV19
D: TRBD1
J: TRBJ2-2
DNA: TGTGCCGGGCGACAGGGGGCGGAAACCGGGGAGCTGTTTTTT
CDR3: CAGRQGAETGELFF

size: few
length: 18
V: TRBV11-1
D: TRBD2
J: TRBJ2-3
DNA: TGTGCCAGCATCTCGGGGCGGGGGTCACGGAGGCCCACAGATACGCAGTATTTT
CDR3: CASISGRGSRRPTDTQYF

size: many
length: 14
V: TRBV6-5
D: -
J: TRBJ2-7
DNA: TGTGCCAGCAGTTACTCGGACAGCTACTACGAGCAGTACTTC
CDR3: CASSYSDSYYEQYF

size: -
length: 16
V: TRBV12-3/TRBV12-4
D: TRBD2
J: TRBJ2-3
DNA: TGTGCCAGCAGTTTAGCCAGCGGGGGGGCCATGAATACGCAGTATTTT
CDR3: CASSLASGGAMNTQYF

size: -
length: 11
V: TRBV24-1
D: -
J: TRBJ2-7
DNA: TGTGCCACCAGTGTTGGAGCCGAGCAGTACTTC
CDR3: CATSVGAEQYF

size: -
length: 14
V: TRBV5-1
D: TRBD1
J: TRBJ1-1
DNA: TGCGCCAGCAGCTTGAACAGGGGGCTCACTGAAGCTTTCTTT
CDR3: CASSLNRGLTEAFF

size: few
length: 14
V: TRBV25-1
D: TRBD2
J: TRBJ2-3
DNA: TGTGCCAGCAGTGTTCAGACTAGCGGGAGTTTGATGTATTTT
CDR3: CASSVQTSGSLMYF

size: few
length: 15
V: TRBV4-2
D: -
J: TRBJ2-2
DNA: TGTGCCAGCAGCAGCAGGGGGGGAACCACCGGGGAGCTGTTTTTT
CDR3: CASSSRGGTTGELFF

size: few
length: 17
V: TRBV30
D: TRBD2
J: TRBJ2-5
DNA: TGTGCCTGGAGTTCTCCTTCAGGGCTAGCGGGAGTAGAGACCCAGTACTTC
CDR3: CAWSSPSGLAGVETQYF

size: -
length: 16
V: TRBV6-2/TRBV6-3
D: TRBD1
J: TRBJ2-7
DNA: TGTGCCAGCAGTGACGCAACAGGGGCTTCGTCGGTCGAGCAGTACTTC
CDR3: CASSDATGASSVEQYF

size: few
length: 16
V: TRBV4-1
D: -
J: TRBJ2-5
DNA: TGCGCCAGCAGCCAAGAAAACCCAGGATTACAAGAGACCCAGTACTTC
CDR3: CASSQENPGLQETQYF

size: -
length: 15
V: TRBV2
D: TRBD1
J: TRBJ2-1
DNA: TGTGCCAGCAGACCCACAGGGGGGTCTTACAATGAGCAGTTCTTC
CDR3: CASRPTGGSYNEQFF

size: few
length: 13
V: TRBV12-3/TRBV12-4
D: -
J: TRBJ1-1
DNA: TGTGCCAGCAGTCCGGCAACCAGAACTGAAGCTTTCTTT
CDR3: CASSPATRTEAFF

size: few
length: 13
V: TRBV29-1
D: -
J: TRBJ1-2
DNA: TGCAGCGTTGAAGATGTAGTAGGCTATGGCTACACCTTC
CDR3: CSVEDVVGYGYTF

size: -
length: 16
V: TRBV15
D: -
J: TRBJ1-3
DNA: TGTGCCACCAGCAGACTGCCGCGCGGAACTGGAAACACCATATATTTT
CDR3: CATSRLPRGTGNTIYF

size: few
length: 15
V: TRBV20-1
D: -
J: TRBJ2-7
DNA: TGCAGTGCTAGTTACCGAGCGGGCAAATCCTACGAGCAGTACTTC
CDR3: CSASYRAGKSYEQYF

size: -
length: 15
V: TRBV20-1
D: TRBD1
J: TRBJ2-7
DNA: TGCAGTGCTACGCGGACGAGGACAGGGGGCAACGAGCAGTACTTC
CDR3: CSATRTRTGGNEQYF

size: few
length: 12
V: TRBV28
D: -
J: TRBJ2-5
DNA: TGTGCCAGCACGGGGACGCAAGAGACCCAGTACTTC
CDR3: CASTGTQETQYF

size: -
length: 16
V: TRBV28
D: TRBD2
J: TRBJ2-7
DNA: TGTGCCAGCAGTTCGGGACTAGCGGGGGGATACTACGAGCAGTACTTC
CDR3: CASSSGLAGGYYEQYF

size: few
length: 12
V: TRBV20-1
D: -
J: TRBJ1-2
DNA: TGCAGTGCTAGAGGGGCGGGGGAGAGCTACACCTTC
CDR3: CSARGAGESYTF

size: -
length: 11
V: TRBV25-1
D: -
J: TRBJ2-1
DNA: TGTGCCAGCAAGATGCACAATGAGCAGTTCTTC
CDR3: CASKMHNEQFF

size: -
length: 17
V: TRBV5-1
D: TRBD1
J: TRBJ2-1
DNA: TGCGCCAGCAGCCCGGGACAGGGTTTTACCTCCTACAATGAGCAGTTCTTC
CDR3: CASSPGQGFTSYNEQFF

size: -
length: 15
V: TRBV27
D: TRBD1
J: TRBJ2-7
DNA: TGTGCCAGCAGTTTGGTCCGGACAGGGGGCCACGAGCAGTACTTC
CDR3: CASSLVRTGGHEQYF

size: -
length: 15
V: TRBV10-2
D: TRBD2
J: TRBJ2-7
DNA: TGCGCCAGCAGGCTTACTAGCGGGAGGGCTTACGAGCAGTACTTC
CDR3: CASRLTSGRAYEQYF

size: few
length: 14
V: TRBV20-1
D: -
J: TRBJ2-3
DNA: TGCAGTGCTAGAGTTGGGGTGGGCACAGATACGCAGTATTTT
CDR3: CSARVGVGTDTQYF

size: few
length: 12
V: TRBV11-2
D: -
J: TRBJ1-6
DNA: TGTGCCAGCAGCTTAGTTGGGGCACCCCTCCACTTT
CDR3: CASSLVGAPLHF

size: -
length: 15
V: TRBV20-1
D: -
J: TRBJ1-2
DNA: TGCAGTGCTAGACCTCCGGGCAGGGAAAACTATGGCTACACCTTC
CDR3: CSARPPGRENYGYTF

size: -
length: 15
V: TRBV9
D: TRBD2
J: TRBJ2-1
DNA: TGTGCCAGCAGCGTAGTAACTAGCGGATACAATGAGCAGTTCTTC
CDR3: CASSVVTSGYNEQFF

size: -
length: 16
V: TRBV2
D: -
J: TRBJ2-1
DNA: TGTGCCAGCAGTGGCCGGACGGTGAGCTCCTACAATGAGCAGTTCTTC
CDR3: CASSGRTVSSYNEQFF

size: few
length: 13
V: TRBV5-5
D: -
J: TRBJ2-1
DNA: TGTGCCAGCAGCTTGGCGGTAGCCAGGGAGCAGTTCTTC
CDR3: CASSLAVAREQFF

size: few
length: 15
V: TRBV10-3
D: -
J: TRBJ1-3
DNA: TGTGCCATCAGTCAAGGACGGACCTCTGGAAACACCATATATTTT
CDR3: CAISQGRTSGNTIYF

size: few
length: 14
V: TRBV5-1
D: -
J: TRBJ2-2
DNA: TGCGCCAGCACCCCCGGGGTCAACACCGGGGAGCTGTTTTTT
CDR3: CASTPGVNTGELFF